The next 20 T cell receptor beta chains were all read from a single sample in a study of OX40 agonist ivuxolimab in advanced cancers. This table comes from immunoSEQ multiplex PCR, and its TCRdb copy is limited to in-frame clones, with some not included. The table lists 85,000 to 100,000 clones, over 75% of them singletons. The sample in question was CD4+ or CD8+ T cells sorted from blood, obtained in a trial of the OX40 agonist ivuxolimab. These receptors all come from an adult with an advanced solid tumor such as melanoma, head and neck, liver or kidney cancer.

The CDR3 DNA is TGTGCCAGCAGCCCCCCAGGCACAGATACGCAGTATTTT. Residues: CASSPPGTDTQYF. The chain couples TRBV11-3 to TRBJ2-3, with unresolved D. Per germline, CDR1 SGHNT and CDR2 YENEEA. The length of the CDR3 is 13 residues. The V end was cut by 5 bases, the J end by 1 base, with 7 bases between.

This clone was counted a single time. This chain uses TRBV14 with TRBJ1-2, with 8 positions matching TRBD1. V lost 3 bases to trimming and J lost 13 bases; unmatched junction nucleotides: 10. The germline gives CDR1 SGHDN, CDR2 FVKESK. CDR3 length: 13 amino acids. The CDR3 region is CASSHAWTGRPTF. The CDR3 coding sequence is TGTGCCAGCAGCCACGCCTGGACAGGGCGGCCCACCTTC.

The V gene is TRBV28, the J gene TRBJ2-7; TRBD1 matches 7 bases. The CDR3 runs to 13 residues. V was pared by 5 bases and J by 12 bases, with 13 bases of the junction left unmatched. In germline, CDR1 is MDHEN, CDR2 SYDVKM. CDR3 amino acids: CASSLSNTGARYF. DNA of the CDR3: TGTGCCAGCAGTCTATCGAATACAGGGGCCCGGTACTTC.

This chain joins TRBV5-4 and TRBJ1-2; D is uncertain. Germline loops: CDR1 SGHNT, CDR2 YYREEE (reference sequence). The CDR3 is 12 amino acids. With 5 bases removed from V and 2 bases from J, the gap between germline ends came to 7 bases. The CDR3 loop reads CASRRDNYGYTF. CDR3 DNA: TGTGCCAGCAGGAGAGACAACTATGGCTACACCTTC.

The rearrangement uses TRBV7-9 and TRBJ2-5, with D possibly TRBD2 on 5 matching bases. CDR3 length: 14 amino acids. The germline V gene has CDR1 SEHNR and CDR2 FQNEAQ (reference sequence). Between the trimmed V and J ends, which lost 1 base and 4 bases, there was a span of 10 bases. Here the CDR3 reads CASSLVGGLETQYF. CDR3 coding DNA: TGTGCCAGCAGCTTAGTGGGCGGGTTAGAGACCCAGTACTTC.

This clone appeared a single time. The V and J genes are TRBV30 and TRBJ2-5, with 12 bases identical to TRBD1. The CDR3 sequence is 16 residues long. J was trimmed by 6 bases and V by 3 bases; bases with no gene match: 11. CDR1 is GTSNPN, CDR2 SVGIG, per germline (reference sequence). This CDR3 reads CAWSDPGTGGRKTQYF. In DNA form, the CDR3 reads TGTGCCTGGAGCGACCCCGGGACAGGGGGCAGGAAGACCCAGTACTTC.

V usage is TRBV12-5 and J usage is TRBJ2-3, with D hard to call. Germline assignment: CDR1 LGHNT and CDR2 FRNRAP. CDR3 length equals 13 residues. Trimming pared 6 bases from V and 4 bases from J, leaving 11 bases between. The CDR3: CASGVGSADTQYF. The CDR3 DNA is TGTGCTAGTGGGGTGGGTTCTGCAGATACGCAGTATTTT.

The chain combines TRBV2 with TRBJ2-7; a possible D gene is TRBD1 (5 bases). CDR1 and CDR2 from the germline V gene are SNHLY and FYNNEI. The CDR3 has 15 residues. Trimming removed 0 bases at V and 3 bases at J, with 12 bases between. The CDR3 sequence is CASSEARVRGYEQYF. As DNA, the CDR3 is TGTGCCAGCAGTGAAGCTAGGGTTAGGGGCTACGAGCAGTACTTC.

This clone has just one count. V usage is TRBV25-1 and J usage is TRBJ1-5; D gene ambiguous. Trimming pared 1 base from V and 4 bases from J, leaving 11 bases between. The CDR3 runs 15 residues. Germline V gives CDR1 MGHDK, CDR2 SYGVNS. DNA of the CDR3: TGTGCCAGCAGTGAATCCGGGTCGGGAAATCAGCCCCAGCATTTT. This codes for CASSESGSGNQPQHF.

The gene calls are TRBV7-8 and TRBJ2-7; tentatively, D is TRBD2 (7 bases). V was clipped by 5 bases and J by 0 bases, with 14 bases between them. The CDR3 consists of 15 residues. CDR1 and CDR2 from the germline V gene are SGHVS and FQNEAQ. The CDR3 is CASSPAGEGSYEQYF. CDR3 sequence (DNA): TGTGCCAGCAGCCCAGCAGGGGAGGGCTCCTACGAGCAGTACTTC.

Here the CDR3 reads CASTQGVANEKLFF. The DNA for the CDR3 is TGTGCCAGCACTCAGGGAGTGGCTAATGAAAAACTGTTTTTT. The gene calls are TRBV28 and TRBJ1-4; TRBD1 might be the D (5 bases). The ends were cut back, 7 bases at V and 3 bases at J, with 12 bases in the middle. This CDR3 comprises 14 residues. From germline, CDR1 is MDHEN and CDR2 SYDVKM. The whole variable domain, filled in from reference TRBV28 and TRBJ1-4, reads DVKVTQSSRYLVKRTGEKVFLECVQDMDHENMFWYRQDPGLGLRLIYFSYDVKMKEKGDIPEGYSVSREKKERFSLILESASTNQTSMYLCASTQGVANEKLFFGSGTQLSVL.

The chain is built from TRBV6-6 and TRBJ2-2; 7 bases agree with TRBD1. This CDR3 comprises 15 residues. Germline CDR1 and CDR2: MNHNY and SVGAGI (reference sequence). V lost 5 bases and J lost 2; bases outside the gene matches: 5. This CDR3 is CASSQGTANTGELFF. The CDR3, as DNA: TGTGCCAGCAGTCAAGGGACAGCTAACACCGGGGAGCTGTTTTTT.

V usage is TRBV11-2 and J usage is TRBJ2-5, with 9 bases aligning to TRBD2. V gave up 6 bases and J gave up 4 bases; unmatched junction bases: 9. Germline assignment: CDR1 SGHAT and CDR2 FQNNGV. The CDR3 is 15 amino acids. The CDR3 loop reads CASRYSGSRAETQYF. Written as DNA, the CDR3 is TGTGCCAGCAGATATAGCGGGAGCCGAGCAGAGACCCAGTACTTC.

CDR3 sequence reads: CASSLTGSSYEQYF. The DNA of the CDR3 is TGTGCCAGTAGTCTCACAGGGAGCTCCTACGAGCAGTACTTC. The chain uses TRBV19 and TRBJ2-7; D is perhaps TRBD1 (6 bases). From germline, CDR1 is LNHDA and CDR2 SQIVND (reference sequence). Trimming shortened V by 5 bases and J by 0 bases, and 11 bases separated the two germline ends. The CDR3 loop spans 14 amino acids.

The rearrangement joins TRBV11-2 to TRBJ2-5; D unresolved. Per the germline V gene, CDR1 is SGHAT and CDR2 is FQNNGV. The CDR3 is 16 residues long. The V gene lost 2 bases and the J gene lost 1 base, with 14 bases spanning the gap. The CDR3 DNA is TGTGCCAGCAGCTTACCGGGTTTAGCTGCCCAAGAGACCCAGTACTTC. Protein sequence: CASSLPGLAAQETQYF.

This clone appeared once. The chain links TRBV28 to TRBJ2-1, with 10 bases lining up with TRBD2. In germline, CDR1 is MDHEN, CDR2 SYDVKM. CDR3 length equals 16 residues. Losses at the gene ends were 5 bases for V and 6 bases for J; bases not matched to a gene: 10. The DNA of the CDR3 is TGTGCCAGCAGTCCATACAGCGGGAGGGCACTCAATGAGCAGTTCTTC. This translates into CASSPYSGRALNEQFF. The full variable domain, completed using reference TRBV28 and TRBJ2-1, is DVKVTQSSRYLVKRTGEKVFLECVQDMDHENMFWYRQDPGLGLRLIYFSYDVKMKEKGDIPEGYSVSREKKERFSLILESASTNQTSMYLCASSPYSGRALNEQFFGPGTRLTVL.

This sequence joins TRBV7-9 and TRBJ1-2; a possible D gene is TRBD1 (6 bases). CDR3 size: 18 residues. V lost 2 bases, J lost 4 bases, and 23 bases lay in between. Per germline, CDR1 SEHNR and CDR2 FQNEAQ (reference sequence). CDR3 nucleotide sequence: TGTGCCAGCAGCTTAAGTGTCTCGAGGGACACCCAACCCTATGGCTACACCTTC. It specifies CASSLSVSRDTQPYGYTF.

This rearrangement joins TRBV11-2 to TRBJ1-3, with D tentatively TRBD1 (5 bases). CDR1 SGHAT and CDR2 FQNNGV come from the germline V gene. CDR3 length equals 12 residues. Trimming cost V 7 bases and J 1 base, with 5 bases left between them. The CDR3 DNA is TGTGCCAGCAAGGGGTCTGGAAACACCATATATTTT. Translated: CASKGSGNTIYF.

The chain recombines TRBV10-3 with TRBJ2-7; D gene unclear. This CDR3 spans 13 amino acids. V was shortened by 0 bases and J by 7 bases, with 10 bases between the two germline ends. The germline V gene has CDR1 ENHRY and CDR2 SYGVKD. The CDR3, as DNA: TGTGCCATCAGTGAGTCACCCGAGTTGGAGCAGTACTTC. Translating gives CAISESPELEQYF.

The V and J genes are TRBV7-8 and TRBJ1-4; 8 nucleotides line up with TRBD1. CDR1 SGHVS and CDR2 FQNEAQ come from the germline V gene. V lost 5 bases and J lost 2; bases outside the gene matches: 4. The CDR3 consists of 15 residues. The CDR3 sequence is CASSRDRGTNEKLFF. CDR3 DNA sequence: TGTGCCAGCAGCAGAGACAGGGGCACTAATGAAAAACTGTTTTTT.